This T cell receptor (beta chain) was sequenced in a study of blood T cell repertoires in COVID-19. At the level of the study: The United States, Italy and Spain provided the acute and convalescent COVID-19 samples. Sample material is recorded as cDNA or gDNA derived from T cells, B-cell-depleted T cells, or PBMCs.

Under the authors' procedure: Reference gene primers were amplified, and this amplification served to estimate nucleated cell counts. The data were produced by immunoSEQ multiplex PCR, yet TCRdb's version contains in-frame clones alone and is incomplete. The D gene and trimming were derived from the DNA, and the V and J assignments and clone size from that table. The sample has 150,000 or so clones, 85% seen once. This clonotype was sampled from a human donor with acute or convalescent COVID-19. The donor label of this sample is uncertain. Specimen: peripheral blood.

CDR3 nucleotide sequence: TGTGCCAGCAGCCTTGGACTTGGGGACACTGAAGCTTTCTTT. This sequence encodes CASSLGLGDTEAFF. This sequence joins TRBV7-8 and TRBJ1-1; no firm D call. Trimming cost V 5 bases and J 3 bases, with 13 bases left between them. The CDR3 is 14 amino acids. CDR1 SGHVS and CDR2 FQNEAQ come from the germline V gene.